The rows below give T cell receptor beta chains drawn from one sample of a study of T cells in Graves' hyperthyroidism and ophthalmopathy. TCRdb re-called the multiplex PCR reads through MiXCR, storing one row per CDR3 protein. The sample gives 730,000 or so distinct CDR3 sequences, approximately 19% of which show up once; around 17% is in the top ten. The sample comprised blood. These receptors all stem from a woman aged 50 to 60 with Graves' hyperthyroidism that later progressed to Graves' ophthalmopathy. Both conserved end residues are part of each CDR3. D genes are given only for firm matches. Size tells how often a clone was seen (once, few, many) or the class of an expanded clone, and some rows leave it out.

clone_size j_call v_call d_call cdr3_nt cdr3_aa
few TRBJ1-1 TRBV20-1 TRBD1 TGCAGTGCTCACCTCACAGGGGTCGACACTGAAGCTTTCTTT CSAHLTGVDTEAFF
. TRBJ1-1 TRBV6-1 . TGTGCCAGCAGTGAAGCCCCAACAGGGAACACTGAAGCTTTCTTT CASSEAPTGNTEAFF
many TRBJ2-1 TRBV12-3/TRBV12-4 TRBD2 TGTGCCAACAGGACTAGCTCCTACAATGAGCAGTTCTTC CANRTSSYNEQFF
few TRBJ2-7 TRBV27 TRBD2 TGTGCCAGCACCCAAAAGGGAGGGGACCACGAGCAGTACTTC CASTQKGGDHEQYF
many TRBJ2-1 TRBV3-1 . TGTGCCAGCAGCCAAGATTTCGGGGGCGCAGTAAATGAGCAGTTCTTC CASSQDFGGAVNEQFF
many TRBJ1-2 TRBV30 TRBD1 TGTGCCTGGAGTGTAGGGGCAGGGGGGAAAGGCTACACCTTC CAWSVGAGGKGYTF
many TRBJ2-3 TRBV19 . TGTGCCAGTACGGGCAGGACCACAGATACGCAGTATTTT CASTGRTTDTQYF
. TRBJ2-5 TRBV9 . TGTGCCAGCAGCTCGAGCAACAGGGACAAACAGTACTTC CASSSSNRDKQYF
. TRBJ1-5 TRBV30 TRBD1 TGTGCCTGGAGTGTAACGCCAGGGGGCACGGGCCAGCCCCAGCATTTT CAWSVTPGGTGQPQHF
many TRBJ1-4 TRBV3-1 . TGTGCCAGCAGCCTTAGGTCTGCGGGTGAAAAACTGTTTTTT CASSLRSAGEKLFF
many TRBJ1-1 TRBV7-3 . TGTGCCAGCAGCCTCCTCCCAAGTGCGACGAACACTGAAGCTTTCTTT CASSLLPSATNTEAFF
. TRBJ1-2 TRBV20-1 . TGCAGTGCTAGAGATCCTCGACTTGCTAACTATGGCTACACCTTC CSARDPRLANYGYTF